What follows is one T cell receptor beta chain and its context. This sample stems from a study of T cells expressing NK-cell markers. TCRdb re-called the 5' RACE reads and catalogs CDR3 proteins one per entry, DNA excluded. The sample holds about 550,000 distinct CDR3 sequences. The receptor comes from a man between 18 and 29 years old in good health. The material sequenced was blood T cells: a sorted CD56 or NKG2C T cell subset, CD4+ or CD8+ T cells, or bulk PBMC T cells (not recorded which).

The CDR3 here is CASSPRVGNNEQFF. This chain links TRBV2 with TRBJ2-1; there is no DNA to check the TCRdb D call of TRBD1. This CDR3 region has 14 residues. CDR1 and CDR2 (germline): SNHLY, FYNNEI.